One sample yielded the 29 T cell receptor beta chains listed below, sequenced in a study of cytotoxic CD8 clonotypes in ibrutinib-treated CLL. The assay was immunoSEQ multiplex PCR, and TCRdb's table has in-frame clones only and misses some. Seen here are about 57,000 clones, roughly three fifths observed once, and the top ten hold roughly 20%. Sequences were derived from PBMCs, sampled after 24 months of ibrutinib treatment. Every receptor here comes from a human donor with chronic lymphocytic leukemia.

Turning to this clone: Germline and junction disagree at one end, which may indicate a read error. The rearrangement joins TRBV18 to TRBJ1-2; 7 bases are shared with TRBD1. Germline V CDR1 and CDR2: KGHSH, LQKENI. The length of the CDR3 is 15 residues. The CDR3 region is CASSPTDRTDKQSIF. DNA of the CDR3: TGTGCCAGCTCACCAACGGACAGGACCGATAAGCAATCAATTTTC.

V usage is TRBV7-9 and J usage is TRBJ2-5; tentatively, D is TRBD2 (6 bases). The V gene's germline CDR1 is SEHNR and CDR2 FQNEAQ (reference sequence). The length of the CDR3 is 13 residues. Between the trimmed V and J ends, which lost 2 bases and 5 bases, there was a span of 9 bases. The DNA for the CDR3 is TGTGCCAGCAGCTTAAATCGGGGGGAGACCCAGTACTTC. Residues: CASSLNRGETQYF.

The gene calls are TRBV9 and TRBJ2-1; the D gene is possibly TRBD1 (6 bases). Germline-derived CDR1 and CDR2 are SGDLS and YYNGEE. The V end was cut by 2 bases, the J end by 8 bases, with 14 bases between. The CDR3 extends over 14 amino acids. This CDR3 reads CASSVGAGGHEQFF. In DNA form, the CDR3 reads TGTGCCAGCAGCGTCGGCGCTGGGGGCCATGAGCAGTTCTTC.

Note on this clone: This likely reflects a read error, since a far larger clone is one base away. This chain links TRBV5-1 with TRBJ1-2; no definite D call. V was cut by 4 bases and J by 4 bases, with 20 bases left in between. The germline V gene has CDR1 SGHRS and CDR2 YFSETQ. There are 16 residues in the CDR3. CDR3 DNA sequence: TGCGCCAGCAGCCTGATTACCGGAATACAGTCCTATGGCTACACCTTC. As protein: CASSLITGIQSYGYTF.

This rearrangement joins TRBV9 to TRBJ2-2; 7 bases fit TRBD2. The germline V gene encodes CDR1 SGDLS and CDR2 YYNGEE. The trim removed 2 bases at V and 4 bases at J, leaving 11 bases unmatched. The CDR3 contains 17 residues. The CDR3 sequence is CASSVPVKGGSTGELFF. CDR3 in DNA: TGTGCCAGCAGCGTTCCCGTGAAGGGAGGGAGCACCGGGGAGCTGTTTTTT.

The V call is TRBV20-1, the J call TRBJ2-1, with no clear D. V dropped 5 bases and J dropped 10 bases, with 12 bases sitting between them. Germline assignment: CDR1 DFQATT and CDR2 SNEGSKA (reference sequence). The CDR3 has 11 amino acids. Here the CDR3 reads CSAVGRYEQFF. The CDR3 DNA sequence: TGCAGTGCTGTAGGGCGGTACGAGCAGTTCTTC.

This chain uses TRBV6-5 with TRBJ1-2, with D hard to call. This CDR3 contains 13 residues. CDR1 and CDR2 from the germline V gene are MNHEY and SVGAGI. Trimming took 5 bases from V and 8 from J, leaving 15 bases between them. The CDR3 nucleotides read TGTGCCAGCAGTCCCGTCGAGACATCCGGCTACACCTTC. Its translation: CASSPVETSGYTF.

The chain is built from TRBV2 and TRBJ2-1, with 11 bases matching TRBD2. V shed 7 bases, J shed 4 bases, and the junction held 6 bases outside the gene matches. CDR1 is SNHLY, CDR2 FYNNEI, per germline. This CDR3 contains 15 residues. The chain's CDR3 is CASKSGTSGYNEQFF. The CDR3 DNA sequence: TGTGCCAGCAAGTCCGGGACTAGCGGTTACAATGAGCAGTTCTTC.

This chain links TRBV10-3 with TRBJ1-4; D is unresolved. With 11 bases removed from V and 4 bases from J, the gap between germline ends came to 17 bases. Germline-derived CDR1 and CDR2 are ENHRY and SYGVKD. This CDR3 spans 14 amino acids. CDR3 DNA sequence: TGTGCCGCTTCTCCGGAAGCCCGTAATGAAAAACTGTTTTTT. Its translation is CAASPEARNEKLFF.

This clone was observed a few times. This sequence joins TRBV2 and TRBJ2-3; D may be TRBD1 (6 bases). V dropped 6 bases and J dropped 8 bases, with 6 bases sitting between them. This CDR3 comprises 10 residues. The germline CDR1 and CDR2 sequences are SNHLY and FYNNEI. CDR3 residues: CASRQGTQYF. CDR3 sequence (DNA): TGTGCCAGCAGACAGGGTACGCAGTATTTT.

This clone is large (0.1 to 1%) within its sample. The V and J genes are TRBV29-1 and TRBJ2-1; D perhaps matches TRBD1 (5 bases). Germline V CDR1 and CDR2: SQVTM, ANQGSEA. The CDR3 runs 14 residues. V lost 3 bases and J lost 6, with 15 bases in between. The CDR3 reads CSVDRSGWGNEQFF. The CDR3 DNA follows: TGCAGCGTTGATCGTTCAGGGTGGGGCAATGAGCAGTTCTTC.

The rearrangement uses TRBV14 and TRBJ2-7; D is unresolved. The CDR3 extends over 14 amino acids. V lost 4 bases, J lost 2 bases, and 12 bases lay in between. Germline V gene data show CDR1 as SGHDN and CDR2 as FVKESK. The CDR3 DNA reads TGTGCCAGCAGCCGACACGGGCCAACCTACGAGCAGTACTTC. It codes for CASSRHGPTYEQYF.

This chain uses TRBV7-9 with TRBJ2-1; 11 positions match TRBD2. V shed 5 bases and J 7 bases; nucleotides not matched to a gene: 7. The CDR3 is 15 residues long. Germline loops: CDR1 SEHNR, CDR2 FQNEAQ (reference sequence). For the CDR3, the DNA is TGTGCCAGCAGCCCGGGACTAGCGGTCCTTAATGAGCAGTTCTTC. Its protein product is CASSPGLAVLNEQFF.

This clone was found once. The chain carries TRBV13 and TRBJ2-7, with D possibly being TRBD2 (5 bases). Germline loops: CDR1 PRHDT, CDR2 FYEKMQ (reference sequence). The CDR3 is 15 residues long. V shed 4 bases and J shed 0 bases, with 13 bases lying between them. CDR3 loop: CASSSLGSGSYEQYF. CDR3 bases: TGTGCCAGCAGCTCCCTGGGGAGCGGCTCCTACGAGCAGTACTTC.

This clone came up a few times. V and J are TRBV5-8 and TRBJ2-6; a weak D match, TRBD1 (6 bases). Per the germline V gene, CDR1 is SGHTS and CDR2 is YDEGEE. The length of the CDR3 is 16 residues. The V and J ends lost 7 bases and 4 bases respectively, with 18 bases between them. CDR3 bases: TGTGCCAGCCCCGCGCCCGGGACATGGGGGGCCAACGTCCTGACTTTC. It translates to CASPAPGTWGANVLTF.

The count of this clone is one. V usage is TRBV6-5 and J usage is TRBJ1-1; the D is unclear. CDR3 size: 13 residues. Trimming removed 6 bases from V and 1 base from J, with 9 bases in between. Germline V gene lookup returns CDR1 MNHEY and CDR2 SVGAGI. CDR3 region: CASSAGRNTEAFF. The CDR3 DNA reads as TGTGCCAGCAGCGCGGGTCGGAACACTGAAGCTTTCTTT.

The V and J genes are TRBV6-4 and TRBJ1-4; D not certain. This CDR3 contains 12 residues. CDR1 is MRHNA, CDR2 SNTAGT, per germline. The ends were cut back, 8 bases at V and 3 bases at J, with 7 bases in the middle. In DNA form, the CDR3 reads TGTGCCAGCCTGGGATCTAATGAAAAACTGTTTTTT. It specifies CASLGSNEKLFF.

V usage is TRBV5-1 and J usage is TRBJ2-2, with unresolved D. The V and J ends lost 0 bases and 4 bases respectively, with 10 bases between them. Germline V gene lookup returns CDR1 SGHRS and CDR2 YFSETQ. The CDR3 covers 15 residues. CDR3 region: CASSLALLSTGELFF. Written as DNA, the CDR3 is TGCGCCAGCAGCTTGGCCCTTTTAAGCACCGGGGAGCTGTTTTTT.

The CDR3 protein is CASSWDYRGANTGELFF. DNA of the CDR3: TGTGCCAGCAGCTGGGACTACAGGGGAGCCAACACCGGGGAGCTGTTTTTT. The chain employs TRBV7-8 and TRBJ2-2, with D perhaps given as TRBD1 or TRBD2 (7 bases each). The CDR3 sequence is 17 residues long. Germline loops: CDR1 SGHVS, CDR2 FQNEAQ. V was trimmed by 4 bases and J by 2 bases, leaving 17 bases between them.

The chain uses TRBV5-4 and TRBJ1-1; D is possibly TRBD1 (5 bases). The CDR3 loop spans 15 amino acids. V was trimmed by 4 bases and J by 4 bases, leaving 17 bases between them. Germline CDR1 SGHNT, CDR2 YYREEE (reference sequence). The CDR3 spells CASSDTGALFTEAFF. CDR3 DNA sequence: TGTGCCAGCAGCGACACCGGGGCGTTATTCACTGAAGCTTTCTTT. Drawing the rest from reference TRBV5-4 and TRBJ1-1, the complete variable domain is ETGVTQSPTHLIKTRGQQVTLRCSSQSGHNTVSWYQQALGQGPQFIFQYYREEENGRGNFPPRFSGLQFPNYSSELNVNALELDDSALYLCASSDTGALFTEAFFGQGTRLTVV.

This chain connects TRBV27 to TRBJ1-4, with 7 bases matching TRBD1. This CDR3 is 14 amino acids long. With V trimmed by 6 bases and J by 11 bases, 12 bases remained unmatched. Germline lookup yields CDR1 MNHEY and CDR2 SMNVEV (reference sequence). CDR3 amino acids: CASRITGAWGKLFF. CDR3 nucleotide sequence: TGTGCCAGCAGGATAACAGGGGCCTGGGGGAAACTGTTTTTT. The full variable domain, with the rest looked up from reference TRBV27 and TRBJ1-4, is EAQVTQNPRYLITVTGKKLTVTCSQNMNHEYMSWYRQDPGLGLRQIYYSMNVEVTDKGDVPEGYKVSRKEKRNFPLILESPSPNQTSLYFCASRITGAWGKLFFGSGTQLSVL.

This chain connects TRBV5-6 to TRBJ2-5; D is uncertain. CDR1 SGHDT and CDR2 YYEEEE come from the germline V gene. This CDR3 region has 12 residues. Trimming left V 3 bases short and J 0 bases short, with 3 bases between. The CDR3 loop is CASSWYQETQYF. The CDR3 DNA is TGTGCCAGCAGCTGGTACCAAGAGACCCAGTACTTC.

Of note for this clone: Within the sample, other DNA sequences also encode this same CDR3. The V and J genes are TRBV27 and TRBJ2-6; D not resolved. V shed 1 base and J shed 0 bases, with 1 base lying between them. Per the germline V gene, CDR1 is MNHEY and CDR2 is SMNVEV (reference sequence). The CDR3 runs to 14 residues. The CDR3 DNA sequence: TGTGCCAGCAGTTTATACTCTGGGGCCAACGTCCTGACTTTC. It translates to CASSLYSGANVLTF.

The J gene is TRBJ2-1, the V gene TRBV7-8; 12 bases line up with TRBD2. V shed 4 bases and J 6 bases; nucleotides not matched to a gene: 10. This CDR3 region has 17 residues. The V gene's germline CDR1 is SGHVS and CDR2 FQNEAQ. CDR3: CASSSLLAGGPVNEQFF. CDR3 DNA: TGTGCCAGCAGCTCTTTACTAGCGGGGGGCCCGGTCAATGAGCAGTTCTTC.

The rearrangement links TRBV5-1 to TRBJ1-4; D remains unclear. The germline V and J ends were trimmed by 2 bases and 0 bases, with 5 bases remaining between them. The germline V gene has CDR1 SGHRS and CDR2 YFSETQ. This CDR3 contains 14 residues. This CDR3 reads CASSFSATNEKLFF. The CDR3 DNA sequence: TGCGCCAGCAGCTTTTCAGCAACTAATGAAAAACTGTTTTTT. Drawing the rest from reference TRBV5-1 and TRBJ1-4, the complete variable domain is KAGVTQTPRYLIKTRGQQVTLSCSPISGHRSVSWYQQTPGQGLQFLFEYFSETQRNKGNFPGRFSGRQFSNSRSEMNVSTLELGDSALYLCASSFSATNEKLFFGSGTQLSVL.

The chain employs TRBV28 and TRBJ2-7; D may be TRBD1 (6 bases). The CDR3 length is 15 residues. CDR1 and CDR2 (germline): MDHEN, SYDVKM. Trimming shortened V by 6 bases and J by 3 bases, and 18 bases separated the two germline ends. CDR3 nucleotide sequence: TGTGCCAGCAGCCCACCTGGACAGACAAGCTACGAGCAGTACTTC. It is translated as CASSPPGQTSYEQYF. Combining the CDR3 with reference TRBV28 and TRBJ2-7 gives the whole variable domain DVKVTQSSRYLVKRTGEKVFLECVQDMDHENMFWYRQDPGLGLRLIYFSYDVKMKEKGDIPEGYSVSREKKERFSLILESASTNQTSMYLCASSPPGQTSYEQYFGPGTRLTVT.

There are a few counts of this clone. The J gene is TRBJ1-5, the V gene TRBV2; the D is unclear. V lost 5 bases and J 5 bases, leaving 16 bases between the germline ends. The germline V gene has CDR1 SNHLY and CDR2 FYNNEI. This CDR3 has 15 amino acids. CDR3 loop: CASSSTPDPYQPQHF. CDR3 bases: TGTGCCAGCAGTTCGACCCCGGACCCCTATCAGCCCCAGCATTTT.

This chain uses TRBV6-7 with TRBJ1-3; D is possibly TRBD1 (6 bases). TRBV6-7 is recorded as an ORF, its role being uncertain. This CDR3 has 20 residues. V gave up 2 bases and J gave up 1 base, with 24 bases separating them. CDR3 region: CASSYGIGQILRPSGNTIYF. CDR3 bases: TGTGCCAGCAGTTACGGGATCGGACAGATCCTCCGGCCGTCTGGAAACACCATATATTTT.

The V and J genes are TRBV27 and TRBJ1-5, with unresolved D. CDR3 length equals 14 residues. Germline loops: CDR1 MNHEY, CDR2 SMNVEV (reference sequence). The V end lost 5 bases, the J end lost 3 bases, and 11 bases lay between the germline ends. The CDR3 DNA reads as TGTGCCAGCAGTGTAGGACCGATCAATCAGCCCCAGCATTTT. Translated: CASSVGPINQPQHF.